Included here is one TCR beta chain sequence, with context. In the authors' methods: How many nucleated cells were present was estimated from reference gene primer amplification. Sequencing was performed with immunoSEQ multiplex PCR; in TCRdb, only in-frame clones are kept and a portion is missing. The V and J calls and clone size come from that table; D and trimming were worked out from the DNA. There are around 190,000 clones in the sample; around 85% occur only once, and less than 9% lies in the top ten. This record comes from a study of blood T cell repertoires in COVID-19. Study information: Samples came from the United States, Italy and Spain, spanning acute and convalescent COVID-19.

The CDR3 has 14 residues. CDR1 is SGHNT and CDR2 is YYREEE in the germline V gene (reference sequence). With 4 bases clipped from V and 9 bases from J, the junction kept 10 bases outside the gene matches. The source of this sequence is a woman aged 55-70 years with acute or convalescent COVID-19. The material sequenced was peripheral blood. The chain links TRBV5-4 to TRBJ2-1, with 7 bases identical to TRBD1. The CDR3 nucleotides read TGTGCCAGCAGCCCCAACCAAGGGACAGCTGAGCAGTTCTTC. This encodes CASSPNQGTAEQFF.